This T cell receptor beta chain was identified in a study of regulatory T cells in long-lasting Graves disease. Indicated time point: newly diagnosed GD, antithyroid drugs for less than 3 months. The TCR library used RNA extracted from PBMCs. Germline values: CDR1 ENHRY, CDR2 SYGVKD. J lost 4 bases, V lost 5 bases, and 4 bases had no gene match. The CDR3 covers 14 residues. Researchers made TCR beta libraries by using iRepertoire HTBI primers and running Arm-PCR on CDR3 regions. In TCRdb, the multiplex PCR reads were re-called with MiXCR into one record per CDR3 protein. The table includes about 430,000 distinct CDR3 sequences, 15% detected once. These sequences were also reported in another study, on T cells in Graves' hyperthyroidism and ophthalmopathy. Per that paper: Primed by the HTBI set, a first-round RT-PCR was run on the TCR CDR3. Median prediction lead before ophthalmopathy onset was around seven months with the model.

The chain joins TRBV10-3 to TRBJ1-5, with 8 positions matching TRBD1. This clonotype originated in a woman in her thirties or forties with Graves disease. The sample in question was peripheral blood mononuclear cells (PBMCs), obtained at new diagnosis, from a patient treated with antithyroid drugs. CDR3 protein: CAISTGQGNQPQHF. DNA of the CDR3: TGTGCCATCAGTACTGGACAGGGAAATCAGCCCCAGCATTTT.